Included here is one TCR beta chain sequence, with context. Its antigen has not been determined. No base quality values were provided; no much bigger clone lies one nucleotide off. The library was generated by the immunoSEQ multiplex PCR assay. The multiplex PCR relied on a mix of 60 forward primers for TCR Vbeta segments and 13 reverse primers for TCR Jbeta segments. A multiplex PCR assay on genomic DNA amplified the CDR3 region of rearranged TCR beta genes. The amplified TCR beta libraries were sequenced on the Illumina HiSeq System as 87-base-pair reads. Under the source paper's analysis protocol: A later analysis counted about 80 million unique TCR beta chains across the 666 repertoires, and around 12 million of these chains were shared by at least two donors. Raw reads were error-corrected and collapsed into unique sequences with a nearest-neighbor algorithm that merged closely related sequences to remove PCR and sequencing errors. V, D and J gene segments were assigned by aligning CDR3 sequences to IMGT reference sequences. For a sequence to be retained, at least a six-nucleotide match to both a V gene segment and a J gene segment was required. A rearrangement was called productive if the CDR3 had no stop codons and remained in frame with V and J, and every other rearrangement was called non-productive. CDR3 was defined according to IMGT convention as the region running from the second conserved V-encoded cysteine to the conserved J-encoded phenylalanine. Sequences without an unambiguous match to a single V gene segment were excluded from the earlier analysis of several hundred of the donors. In an earlier analysis of 587 of the donors, V segments were called functional above 56.7% productive rearrangements and were called segregating when the between-donor standard deviation exceeded 5%. To diagnose cytomegalovirus status from the catalog of TCR beta chain sequences, a statistical classification framework was built. In a later analysis, V and J genes were assigned by comparing TCR nucleotide sequences against IMGT/GENE-DB human TR gene sequences. The TCRdist pipeline was used in a later analysis to assign CDR3 sequences and most-parsimonious VDJ recombination scenarios. In a later analysis, every TCR beta chain was defined by the combination of its CDR3 amino acid sequence and its V-gene family, and reads without a unique V-gene family were dropped. A later analysis removed 500 to 650 highly shared, low-generation-probability nucleotide sequences to deal with suspected cross-contamination and a sequencing artifact. In a later analysis, a clonal expansion index was calculated for each public chain from normalized within-repertoire ranks of inferred template counts. Generation probabilities in a later analysis came from a VDJ recombination model fitted to out-of-frame rearrangements, and those results were checked against IGoR. Hypergeometric tests were used in a later analysis to score TCR-TCR, TCR-HLA and TCR-CMV co-occurrence, with a repertoire-size bias correction applied to the TCR pairs. False discovery rates were estimated in a later analysis by permuting HLA or CMV assignments 20 times. In a later analysis, co-occurring TCRs were grouped with DBSCAN, and TCRdist sequence similarity was added when clustering was performed within HLA-allele-positive subsets. Repertoires with fewer than 30,000 or more than 120,000 public chains, plus five repertoires with anomalous nucleotide sharing, were excluded from co-occurrence clustering. TCRdb provides this immuneACCESS table in a form limited to in-frame rearrangements. Some clones are lacking; in checked studies, under half of them reflect an unresolved V gene, and why the rest are absent is not known. Clone size and the V and J calls come from that table; the DNA yielded D and trimming. The sample table records under 150,000 clones; around three quarters of these occur just once. Just under 1% of the sample is in the top ten clones.

The data derive from a study of cytomegalovirus exposure and HLA in healthy donors (dated by TCRdb to 2016 to 2017). The study in broad terms: In an earlier analysis of some 610 of the donors, about 260 Gb of sequence data and some 120 million unique TCR beta sequences from about 179 million T cells were reported. Using immunosequencing, the study profiled T cell repertoires from about 610 subjects and related those repertoires to cytomegalovirus serostatus. A later analysis re-analyzed previously published TCR beta repertoires from 500 to 700 donors and added high-resolution HLA genotyping to study TCR occurrence patterns. Among roughly 400 genotyped donors of the cohort, an average of approximately 220,000 unique TCR beta nucleotide sequences was sequenced per donor, of which 15% to 20% were non-productive. A handful of DR-DQ haplotypes were handled as single units for association and clustering because linkage in the cohort was strong. The study was designed to test whether signatures of past pathogen exposure could be identified by cataloging public T cell receptors. Of the 300 to 500 genotyped donors, over 80% were placed in the genetic ancestry cluster associated with self-reported Caucasian donors. A later genetic analysis took genome-wide SNP genotypes for about 65% of the roughly 670 donors and used that subset as a discovery cohort. In an earlier analysis of roughly 540 of the donors, high-throughput TCR beta sequencing was used to judge whether each TCR beta V gene segment behaved as functional or pseudogenic. All discovery cohort repertoires had been generated using a single sequencing platform. A separate validation cohort of 90 to 150 different subjects was used in addition to the approximately 700-subject first cohort. Donor age, sex, ethnicity and CMV serostatus were compiled together with the repertoire data. Typing coverage differed by locus: A, B, C, DRB1 and DQB1 were typed in about 629-630 donors, DQA1 in approximately 520, DPA1 in nearly 610, and DPB1 in approximately 450. HLA typing covered class I and class II loci at four-digit resolution. The later analysis used no new phenotypic data to find candidate immune exposures, relying instead on TCR beta sequences and their occurrence across donors. To predict cytomegalovirus infection status, the study combined high-throughput TCR immunosequencing, statistical association of individual TCRs with disease status, and machine learning. Roughly 300 gigabases of sequencing data and around 80 million unique TCR sequences made up an early release that covered 640 HLA-typed donors.

In total, around 600 healthy bone marrow donors made up the cohort. At the time of sampling, every cohort member was nominally healthy, though immune exposures that went unrecorded were likely present. The donor was CMV seronegative and belonged to the group of 352 seronegative cohort members. Each donor provided a peripheral blood sample, and peripheral blood mononuclear cells were used for TCR beta sequencing. Genomic DNA was extracted from the blood cell samples with the Qiagen DNeasy Blood Extraction Kit. General conclusions and limits of the study: In both the original and validation cohorts, the classifier was reported to diagnose cytomegalovirus status with high specificity and sensitivity. While some public TCRs were present in many individuals, most TCR sequences turned up only very rarely across donors. Broadly in line with IMGT annotations, most TCR beta V segments showed up in productive rearrangements about 90% or about 30% of the time in an earlier analysis of about 500 of the donors. At a false discovery rate of 0.05, a later analysis linked fewer than 20,000 TCR beta sequences to specific HLA alleles. According to a later genetic analysis, donors in an Asian-associated ancestry cluster had fewer N-insertions in productive TCRs than the approximately 670-donor mean. The only immune exposure information available for the cohort was CMV serostatus. According to a later analysis, TCR association rates differed among HLA loci, with DRB1 alleles showing the most associated TCRs and HLA-C alleles showing the fewest. Because HLA typing was missing for some donors at each locus, association tests included only the typed subset. The study listed 150 to 200 TCR beta chains as associated with cytomegalovirus. Only TCR beta chains were sequenced in this cohort, and the absence of alpha or paired-chain data limited detectable features. Some IMGT-functional V segments, including TRBV6-2 and TRBV6-3, could not be distinguished by the 87-base-pair reads and were therefore excluded. Because counts were too low, seventeen rarely observed V segments, including chromosome 9 orphons, were left out of the earlier analysis of some 640 of the donors. In a later analysis, HLA-associated TCR beta chains were found to be more clonally expanded and to have lower generation probabilities than equally common non-associated chains. Correlated functional status among segregating V segments might reflect linkage disequilibrium, but an unknown experimental factor could not be ruled out. Roughly uniform sequencing depth across donors was assumed in presence/absence analyses, although this assumption may not hold. A cluster of highly shared sequence variants was judged likely to be a technical artifact of the sequencing pipeline. A further reported finding was that TCR beta sequences accurately predicted the HLA-A and HLA-B alleles for most subjects in the first cohort. According to the authors, the approach could potentially be generalized to other disease states and immunological phenotypes. Strong co-occurrence of HLA alleles, especially DR and DQ, made assigning TCR associations to individual alleles difficult. A few of the identified cytomegalovirus-associated TCR beta chains were confirmed in vitro to be specific for cytomegalovirus antigens. In a later analysis, most CMV-associated TCR beta chains were found to appear HLA-restricted, with HLA associations seemingly driven largely by CMV exposure. An association between a missense DCLRE1C variant and V-gene and J-gene trimming of TCR beta chains was found in a later genetic analysis and replicated in an independent cohort. In a later analysis, several top co-occurrence clusters were reported to appear linked to parvovirus B19, influenza, CMV and Epstein-Barr virus.

Inclusive of the bounding cysteine and phenylalanine, the CDR3 is 13 residues long. This entry keeps only the CDR3 DNA: 39 bases, framed from base 1. Ends trimmed: V by 2 bases, J by 6 bases; bases unmatched to a gene: 4. CDR1 and CDR2 are drawn from the germline V gene (reference sequence): MNHEY, SMNVEV. The receptor comes from a man aged 18 to 29 in good health and CMV-seronegative. Sequenced: PBMCs. The rearranged segments are TRBV27 and TRBJ2-7; 7 bases in the junction line up with TRBD1. The CDR3 region has the sequence CASSLTGVVEQYF. The bases are TGTGCCAGCAGTTTAACAGGGGTTGTCGAGCAGTACTTC.